The clone carrying this T cell receptor beta chain has at least ten counts. Its antigen remains unidentified. These data come from a study of CD8+CD57+ T cells in acquired aplastic anemia. Whole-study context: Sorted CD4+ and CD8+ cell DNA averaged around 3.3 ug. Study results and limitations: Controls and patients did not differ significantly in CD8+ Simpson's diversity. Researchers report that twenty-nine CD8+ CDR3 sequences appeared in both patients and controls.

Profiling that covered TCR beta VDJ and CDR3 relied on genomic DNA as its template. A single record per CDR3 protein comes from TCRdb applying MiXCR to the reads. The table shows about 160,000 distinct CDR3 sequences, with roughly 48% occurring only once. The V gene's germline CDR1 is MDHEN and CDR2 SYDVKM. The germline V and J ends were trimmed by 9 bases and 6 bases, with 15 bases remaining between them. The CDR3 spans 12 residues. In patients chosen for sequencing, flow cytometry had shown CD8+CD57+ cell expansion. The cohort consisted entirely of patients having severe acquired aplastic anemia. This TCR was recovered from a human donor with aplastic anemia. Sequences were obtained from sorted CD4+, CD8+, or CD8+CD57+ T cells (not recorded which) from PBMCs. The gene calls are TRBV28 and TRBJ2-7, with no clear D. The CDR3, as DNA: TGTGCCAGTAAGCCCACGCACGGCGAGCAGTACTTC. Its protein product is CASKPTHGEQYF.